The 2 T cell receptor beta chains presented below share a single source sample, sequenced in a study of T cell responses to AZD1222 COVID-19 vaccine. Sequencing used immunoSEQ multiplex PCR; TCRdb keeps in-frame clones, though not all of them. The repertoire holds about 150,000 clones, with 88% as singletons. The source was peripheral blood, collected after recovery from COVID-19. The origin of the receptors is an adult who had recovered from COVID-19.

The chain is built from TRBV2 and TRBJ1-1, with D unclear. CDR3 size: 11 residues. Germline V CDR1 and CDR2: SNHLY, FYNNEI. Trimming pared 8 bases from V and 8 bases from J, leaving 12 bases between. In nucleotides, the CDR3 is TGTGCCAGCCGGCCGAACTCCGAAGCTTTCTTT. The encoded protein is CASRPNSEAFF.

CDR3 nucleotide sequence: TGTGCCAGCAGCGAAGCCTCAGGGGGGAACACTGAAGCTTTCTTT. It is translated as CASSEASGGNTEAFF. The V and J genes are TRBV14 and TRBJ1-1; 7 nucleotides agree with TRBD1. Germline trimming cut 5 bases from V and 1 base from J; bases unmatched to any gene: 7. The CDR3 contains 15 residues. CDR1 SGHDN and CDR2 FVKESK come from the germline V gene. The full variable domain, in which reference TRBV14 and TRBJ1-1 provide the parts outside the CDR3, is EAGVTQFPSHSVIEKGQTVTLRCDPISGHDNLYWYRRVMGKEIKFLLHFVKESKQDESGMPNNRFLAERTGGTYSTLKVQPAELEDSGVYFCASSEASGGNTEAFFGQGTRLTVV.